The sequence of this T cell receptor (beta chain) was determined in a study of OX40 agonist ivuxolimab in advanced cancers. Overall study results and limits: CD8+ T cells (on average) carried more expanded clones than CD4+ T cells. At 0.1-3.0 mg/kg, partial responders had clonal expansion among the lowest observed. Normalized T-cell clonal expansion was also low in a subset of nonresponders.

The method was immunoSEQ multiplex PCR; TCRdb's version includes in-frame clones alone and lacks a portion of them. The sample yields approximately 74,000 clones, more than 70% seen once. This clone was counted between two and nine times. The antigen is undetermined. V was trimmed by 0 bases and J by 6 bases, leaving 13 bases between them. Germline loops: CDR1 SGHRS, CDR2 YFSETQ. The CDR3 covers 14 residues. The receptor was isolated from an adult with an advanced solid tumor such as melanoma, head and neck, liver or kidney cancer. The chain employs TRBV5-1 and TRBJ2-7; TRBD2 might be the D (5 bases). Sequenced here: CD4+ or CD8+ T cells sorted from blood, sampled in a trial of the OX40 agonist ivuxolimab. The chain's CDR3 is CASSLEVSEAEQYF. CDR3 coding DNA: TGCGCCAGCAGCTTGGAAGTTAGCGAGGCCGAGCAGTACTTC.